The source of this T cell receptor beta chain is a study of spatial heterogeneity in lung cancer. Study-level results: Higher tumor mutation counts went along with higher counts of expanded intratumoral alpha and beta TCRs. Alpha and beta chain coverage of tumor T cells was estimated at about 7% and 13%, respectively.

V lost 4 bases, J lost 4 bases, and 17 bases lay in between. Germline values: CDR1 SGHNT, CDR2 YYREEE (reference sequence). The CDR3 sequence is 15 residues long. Time point of the sample: sample taken at primary tumor resection. The cohort: around 79 early-stage, untreated non-small cell lung cancer patients. Researchers sequenced whole RNA taken from tumor, nontumor lung or frozen PBMC without sorting. Each CDR3 protein is one row after TCRdb ran MiXCR on the 5' RACE reads. The top ten clones hold approximately 8.7% of a sample with 12,000 to 15,000 distinct CDR3 sequences, approximately 7% of them seen once. At least ten counts were recorded for this clonotype. The antigen is undetermined.

The V and J genes are TRBV5-4 and TRBJ2-5; D possibly corresponds to TRBD1 (6 bases). The source was lung tumor tissue, collected at surgery. The source is a male donor with early-stage non-small cell lung cancer. In DNA form, the CDR3 reads TGTGCCAGCAGCCACGGGACAATCCCCCGAGAGACCCAGTACTTC. It codes for CASSHGTIPRETQYF. The complete variable domain, with remaining parts taken from reference TRBV5-4 and TRBJ2-5, reads ETGVTQSPTHLIKTRGQQVTLRCSSQSGHNTVSWYQQALGQGPQFIFQYYREEENGRGNFPPRFSGLQFPNYSSELNVNALELDDSALYLCASSHGTIPRETQYFGPGTRLLVL.